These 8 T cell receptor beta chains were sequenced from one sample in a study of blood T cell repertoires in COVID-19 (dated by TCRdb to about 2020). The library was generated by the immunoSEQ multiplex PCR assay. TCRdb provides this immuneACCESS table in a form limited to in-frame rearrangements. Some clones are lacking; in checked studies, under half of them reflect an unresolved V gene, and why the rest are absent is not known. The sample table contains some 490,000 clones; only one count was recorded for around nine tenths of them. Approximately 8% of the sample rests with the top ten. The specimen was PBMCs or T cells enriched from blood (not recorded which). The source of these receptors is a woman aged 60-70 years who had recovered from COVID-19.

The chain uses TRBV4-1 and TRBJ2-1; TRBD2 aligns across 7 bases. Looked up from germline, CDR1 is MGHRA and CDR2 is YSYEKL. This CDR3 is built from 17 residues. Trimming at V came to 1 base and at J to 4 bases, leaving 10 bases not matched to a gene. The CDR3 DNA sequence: TGCGCCAGCAGCCAAGTCCAGCGGGGTCGGAATTACAATGAGCAGTTCTTC. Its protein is CASSQVQRGRNYNEQFF.

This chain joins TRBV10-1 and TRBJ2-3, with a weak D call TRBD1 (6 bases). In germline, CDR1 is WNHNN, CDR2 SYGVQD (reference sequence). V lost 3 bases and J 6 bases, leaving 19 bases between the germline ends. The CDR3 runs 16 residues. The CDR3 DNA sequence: TGCGCCAGCAGTGAATCCCAGGGGAAGGGTTGGGATACGCAGTATTTT. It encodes CASSESQGKGWDTQYF.

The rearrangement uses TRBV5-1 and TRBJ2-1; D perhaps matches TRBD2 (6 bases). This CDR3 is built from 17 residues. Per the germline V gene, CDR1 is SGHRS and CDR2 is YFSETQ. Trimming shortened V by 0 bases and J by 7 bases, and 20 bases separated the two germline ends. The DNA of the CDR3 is TGCGCCAGCAGCTTGGGACTGGGAGGAGGGGCTGGGAATGAGCAGTTCTTC. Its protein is CASSLGLGGGAGNEQFF. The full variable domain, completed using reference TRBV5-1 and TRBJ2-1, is KAGVTQTPRYLIKTRGQQVTLSCSPISGHRSVSWYQQTPGQGLQFLFEYFSETQRNKGNFPGRFSGRQFSNSRSEMNVSTLELGDSALYLCASSLGLGGGAGNEQFFGPGTRLTVL.

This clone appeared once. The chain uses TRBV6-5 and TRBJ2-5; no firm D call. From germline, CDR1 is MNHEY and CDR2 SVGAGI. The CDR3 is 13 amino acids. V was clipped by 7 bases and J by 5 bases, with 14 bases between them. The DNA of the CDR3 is TGTGCCAGCACCGGGTTTCTCGGGGAGACCCAGTACTTC. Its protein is CASTGFLGETQYF.

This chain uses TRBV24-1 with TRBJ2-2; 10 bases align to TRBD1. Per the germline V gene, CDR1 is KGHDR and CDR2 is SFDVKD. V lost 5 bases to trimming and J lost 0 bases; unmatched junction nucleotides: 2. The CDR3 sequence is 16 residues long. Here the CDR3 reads CATSADRGPNTGELFF. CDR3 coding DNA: TGTGCCACCAGTGCCGACAGGGGGCCGAACACCGGGGAGCTGTTTTTT.

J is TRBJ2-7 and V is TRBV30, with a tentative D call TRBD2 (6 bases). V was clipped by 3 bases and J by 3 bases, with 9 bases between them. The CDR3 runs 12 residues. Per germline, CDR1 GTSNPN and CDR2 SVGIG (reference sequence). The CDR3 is CAWSRENYEQYF. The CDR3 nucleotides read TGTGCCTGGAGCCGGGAGAACTACGAGCAGTACTTC. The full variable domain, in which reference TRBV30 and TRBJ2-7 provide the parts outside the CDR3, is SQTIHQWPATLVQPVGSPLSLECTVEGTSNPNLYWYRQAAGRGLQLLFYSVGIGQISSEVPQNLSASRPQDRQFILSSKKLLLSDSGFYLCAWSRENYEQYFGPGTRLTVT.

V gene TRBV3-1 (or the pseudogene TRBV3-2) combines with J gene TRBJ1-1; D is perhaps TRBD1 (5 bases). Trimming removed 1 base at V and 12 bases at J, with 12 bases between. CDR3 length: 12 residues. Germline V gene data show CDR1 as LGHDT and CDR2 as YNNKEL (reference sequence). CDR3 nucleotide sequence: TGTGCCAGCAGCCAAGCGCAGGGTGGGTCTTTCTTT. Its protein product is CASSQAQGGSFF.

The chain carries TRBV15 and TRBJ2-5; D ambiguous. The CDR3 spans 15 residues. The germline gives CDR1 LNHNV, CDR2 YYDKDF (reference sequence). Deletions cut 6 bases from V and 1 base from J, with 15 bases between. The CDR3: CATRSYLPGQETQYF. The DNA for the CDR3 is TGTGCCACCAGATCATACCTTCCGGGCCAAGAGACCCAGTACTTC.